This T cell receptor (beta chain) came from a study of T cell changes during pregnancy in multiple sclerosis. V shed 1 base, J shed 5 bases, and the junction held 13 bases outside the gene matches. Germline-derived CDR1 and CDR2 are KGHSH and LQKENI. The CDR3 consists of 17 residues. This table comes from immunoSEQ multiplex PCR, and its TCRdb copy is limited to in-frame clones, with some not included. The sample lists some 69,000 clones; 90% were seen once. The TCR comes from a female donor in good health, enrolled as a control in a pregnancy study. The chain carries TRBV18 and TRBJ2-7; 8 nucleotides agree with TRBD2. The sample consisted of peripheral blood, taken in the second trimester of pregnancy. This CDR3 is CASSPLKVVAGTDEQYF. For the CDR3, the DNA is TGTGCCAGCTCACCACTCAAGGTGGTAGCGGGAACCGACGAGCAGTACTTC.